This TCR beta chain was found in a study of T cells after yellow fever vaccination. Points from the study as a whole: It was a weaker secondary response, yet one that peaked faster, at day 5 versus 15. Most primary-vaccination clones recurred post-booster (roughly 96% CD4, roughly 87% CD8).

The ends were cut back, 2 bases at V and 5 bases at J, with 8 bases in the middle. The CDR3 extends over 13 amino acids. For TCR, cDNA came from 5'RACE template switching, which added a universal primer site and UMIs. One entry per CDR3 protein results from TCRdb running MiXCR on the 5' RACE reads. The sample has some 300,000 distinct CDR3 sequences, about 10% seen once. There are a few counts of this clonotype. Antigen specificity is unknown. The sequenced sample was CD4+ T cells sorted from PBMCs, obtained 5 days after the yellow fever booster vaccination. This rearrangement joins TRBV12-3 or TRBV12-4 to TRBJ2-3; D is ambiguous. The receptor comes from a man aged 18 to 30 who received the YFV17D yellow fever vaccine. The CDR3 loop is CASSLLGGDTQYF. CDR3 DNA sequence: TGTGCCAGCAGTTTATTGGGTGGAGATACGCAGTATTTT.